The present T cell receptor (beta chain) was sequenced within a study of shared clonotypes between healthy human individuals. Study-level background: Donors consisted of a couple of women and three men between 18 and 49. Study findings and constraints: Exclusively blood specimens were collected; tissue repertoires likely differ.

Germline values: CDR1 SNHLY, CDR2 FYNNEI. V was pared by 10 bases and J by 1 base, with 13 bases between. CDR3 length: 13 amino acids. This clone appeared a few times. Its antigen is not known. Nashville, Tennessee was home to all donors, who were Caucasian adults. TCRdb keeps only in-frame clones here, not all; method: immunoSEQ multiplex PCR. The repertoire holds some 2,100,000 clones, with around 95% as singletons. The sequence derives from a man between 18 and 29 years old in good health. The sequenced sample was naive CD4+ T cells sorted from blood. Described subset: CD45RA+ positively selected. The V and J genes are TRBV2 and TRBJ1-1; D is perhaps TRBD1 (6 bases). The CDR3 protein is CAKGRQENTEAFF. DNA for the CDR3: TGTGCCAAGGGTCGACAGGAGAACACTGAAGCTTTCTTT.